The 7 T cell receptor beta chains given below trace back to one sample, sequenced in a study of T cells in Graves' hyperthyroidism and ophthalmopathy. What was amplified from RNA transcripts were TCR beta CDR3 regions. An initial round of RT-PCR targeting the TCR CDR3 relied on the HTBI primer set. One entry per CDR3 protein results from TCRdb running MiXCR on the multiplex PCR reads. Of 500,000 to 600,000 distinct CDR3 sequences in the sample, roughly 45% were seen once. Sequencing was carried out using peripheral blood or thyroid tissue (not recorded which). The receptor source for this set is an adult woman with Graves' disease, either hyperthyroidism or ophthalmopathy (not recorded which).

The chain couples TRBV7-9 to TRBJ1-1; D ambiguous. The CDR3 is 14 amino acids. Germline assignment: CDR1 SEHNR and CDR2 FQNEAQ (reference sequence). Trimming pared 1 base from V and 7 bases from J, leaving 13 bases between. CDR3 nucleotide sequence: TGTGCCAGCAGCTTAGGTCGGAGGGAGAATGAAGCTTTCTTT. The encoded protein is CASSLGRRENEAFF.

The rearrangement joins TRBV2 to TRBJ2-1; 8 bases are shared with TRBD2. J was trimmed by 9 bases and V by 5 bases; bases with no gene match: 9. The germline V gene has CDR1 SNHLY and CDR2 FYNNEI. This CDR3 has 14 amino acids. CDR3 loop: CASSYPGTSLEQFF. In DNA form, the CDR3 reads TGTGCCAGCAGTTACCCCGGGACTAGTCTTGAGCAGTTCTTC.

This clonotype was seen more than once but under ten times. The chain has TRBV7-9 and TRBJ1-1, with D possibly TRBD1 on 6 matching bases. The germline V gene has CDR1 SEHNR and CDR2 FQNEAQ (reference sequence). The CDR3 totals 16 residues. The germline V and J ends were trimmed by 3 bases and 2 bases, with 16 bases remaining between them. CDR3 in DNA: TGTGCCAGCAGCTTCCCAGTGGGGACACTTAACACTGAAGCTTTCTTT. The encoded protein is CASSFPVGTLNTEAFF. The whole variable domain, remainder taken from reference TRBV7-9 and TRBJ1-1, is DTGVSQNPRHKITKRGQNVTFRCDPISEHNRLYWYRQTLGQGPEFLTYFQNEAQLEKSRLLSDRFSAERPKGSFSTLEIQRTEQGDSAMYLCASSFPVGTLNTEAFFGQGTRLTVV.

This clonotype was observed at least ten times. The chain carries TRBV20-1 and TRBJ1-4; 7 nucleotides match TRBD1. Trimming at V came to 3 bases and at J to 5 bases, leaving 3 bases not matched to a gene. There are 13 residues in the CDR3. Germline CDR1 and CDR2: DFQATT and SNEGSKA (reference sequence). CDR3 sequence reads: CSARDRTNEKLFF. The CDR3 nucleotides are TGCAGTGCTAGGGACAGGACCAATGAAAAACTGTTTTTT.

CDR3 nucleotide sequence: TGTGCCAGCAGCACCAGGGGGCAGGGCAATCAGCCCCAGCATTTT. Translating gives CASSTRGQGNQPQHF. The chain carries TRBV6-1 and TRBJ1-5; 8 bases are shared with TRBD1. Germline V gene data show CDR1 as MNHNS and CDR2 as SASEGT. CDR3 length: 15 residues. The ends lost 6 bases at V and 2 bases at J; junction bases unmatched: 6.

This clonotype was seen repeatedly, ten times or more. This chain links TRBV20-1 with TRBJ2-7; 8 bases are shared with TRBD2. CDR3 length equals 14 residues. V lost 0 bases, J lost 7 bases, and 8 bases stayed unmatched. Germline lookup yields CDR1 DFQATT and CDR2 SNEGSKA (reference sequence). CDR3 residues: CSARDPAGAKEQYF. In DNA form, the CDR3 reads TGCAGTGCTAGAGATCCAGCGGGAGCCAAAGAGCAGTACTTC.

V gene TRBV11-2 combines with J gene TRBJ1-6; no clear D gene. The germline V and J ends were trimmed by 0 bases and 10 bases, with 16 bases remaining between them. Germline V lookup: CDR1 SGHAT, CDR2 FQNNGV. The CDR3 loop spans 16 amino acids. Here the CDR3 reads CASSLDPRRRSSPLHF. In DNA, the CDR3 is TGTGCCAGCAGCTTAGATCCGCGGCGGCGGAGCTCACCCCTCCACTTT.